The T cell receptor beta chain described here comes from a study of lymphopenia after photon versus proton radiotherapy. Whole-study findings and limits: After lymphocyte nadir, photon-treated repertoires showed oligoclonal expansion, especially CD8+ Temra.

Method: immunoSEQ multiplex PCR; TCRdb's copy keeps in-frame clones and lacks some. Of fewer than 25,000 clones in the sample, 84% were seen once. Notes on this clone: Its antigen remains unknown.

The length of the CDR3 is 13 residues. Germline V gene lookup returns CDR1 GTSNPN and CDR2 SVGIG (reference sequence). V was trimmed by 6 bases and J by 5 bases, leaving 16 bases between them. The clonotype comes from a man aged 35-49 years with gastric cancer. The rearrangement joins TRBV30 to TRBJ2-5, with D unclear. Sequenced here: peripheral blood, sampled from a patient treated with photon-based radiotherapy. CDR3 nucleotides: TGTGCCTGCACTGGGTCGTTCGGGGAGACCCAGTACTTC. Protein: CACTGSFGETQYF.